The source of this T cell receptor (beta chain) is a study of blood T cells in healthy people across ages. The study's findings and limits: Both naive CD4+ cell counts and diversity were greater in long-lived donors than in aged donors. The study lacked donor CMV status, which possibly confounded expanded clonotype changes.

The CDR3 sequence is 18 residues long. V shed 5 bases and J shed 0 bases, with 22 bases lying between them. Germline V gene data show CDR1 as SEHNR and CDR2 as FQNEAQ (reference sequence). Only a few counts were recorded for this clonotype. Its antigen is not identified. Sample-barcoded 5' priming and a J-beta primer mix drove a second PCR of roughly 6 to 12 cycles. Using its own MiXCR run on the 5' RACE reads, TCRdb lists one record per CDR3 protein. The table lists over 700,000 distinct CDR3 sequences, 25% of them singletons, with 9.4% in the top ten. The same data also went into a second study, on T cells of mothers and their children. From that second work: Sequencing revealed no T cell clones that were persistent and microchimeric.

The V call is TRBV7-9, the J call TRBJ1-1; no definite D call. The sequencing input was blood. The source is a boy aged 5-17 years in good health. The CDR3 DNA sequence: TGTGCCAGCAGCACCTCGGACGGGCGTCCAAACATGAACACTGAAGCTTTCTTT. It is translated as CASSTSDGRPNMNTEAFF.